The 8 T cell receptor beta chains listed next were all sequenced from one sample in a study of T cell clonotyping in hematopoietic cell transplantation. This table comes from immunoSEQ multiplex PCR, and its TCRdb copy is limited to in-frame clones, with some not included. The table records thousands of clones, about 83% of them present only once. Sequencing was performed on peripheral blood mononuclear cells, taken 100 days after allogeneic stem cell transplant. The receptors were gathered from a female patient in her 40s who had an allogeneic stem cell transplant from a related donor, so the T cells may come from the graft donor. Some clones in this sample may be carry-over from other donors' samples.

The V gene is TRBV28, the J gene TRBJ1-2, with 11 bases aligning to TRBD1. Germline V gene lookup returns CDR1 MDHEN and CDR2 SYDVKM. The CDR3 length is 16 residues. After removal of 5 bases from V and 6 bases from J, the junction contained 11 bases not matched to a gene. The CDR3 nucleotides are TGTGCCAGCAGTGGATGGACAGGGGGCTCTATCAATGGCTACACCTTC. Encoded protein: CASSGWTGGSINGYTF.

The rearrangement links TRBV27 to TRBJ2-7, with D unresolved. The CDR3 sequence is 14 residues long. Trimming stripped 8 bases from V and 5 bases from J, with 19 bases between. The V gene's germline CDR1 is MNHEY and CDR2 SMNVEV (reference sequence). CDR3 residues: CASSPVRIDHEQYF. The CDR3 DNA reads TGTGCCAGCTCCCCGGTCAGGATAGATCACGAGCAGTACTTC.

This chain uses TRBV5-1 with TRBJ2-3; D remains ambiguous. Germline V gene lookup returns CDR1 SGHRS and CDR2 YFSETQ. Trimming cost V 0 bases and J 8 bases, with 4 bases left between them. This CDR3 has 11 residues. CDR3: CASSLEGTQYF. DNA of the CDR3: TGCGCCAGCAGCTTGGAAGGTACGCAGTATTTT. The whole variable domain, filled in from reference TRBV5-1 and TRBJ2-3, reads KAGVTQTPRYLIKTRGQQVTLSCSPISGHRSVSWYQQTPGQGLQFLFEYFSETQRNKGNFPGRFSGRQFSNSRSEMNVSTLELGDSALYLCASSLEGTQYFGPGTRLTVL.

Notes on this clone: Other DNA sequences in the sample encode the same CDR3. This sequence joins TRBV30 and TRBJ1-2, with TRBD1 as a possible D gene (5 bases). CDR3 length equals 12 residues. V was clipped by 2 bases and J by 4 bases, with 8 bases between them. Per germline, CDR1 GTSNPN and CDR2 SVGIG (reference sequence). In DNA, the CDR3 is TGTGCCTGGAGTCGACAGTCCTATGGCTACACCTTC. Amino acids: CAWSRQSYGYTF.

To note about this clone: The junction departs from the called germline gene at one end, perhaps through a read error. The chain is built from TRBV11-2 and TRBJ2-5; D unclear. From germline, CDR1 is SGHAT and CDR2 FQNNGV. The CDR3 has 14 residues. In nucleotides, the CDR3 is TGTGCCAGCAGCTTAAACCCGAATTCCTGGGGATTGGACTTC. Amino acids: CASSLNPNSWGLDF.

The gene calls are TRBV10-1 and TRBJ2-2; D perhaps matches TRBD1 (5 bases). The V and J ends lost 0 bases and 7 bases respectively, with 12 bases between them. Germline assignment: CDR1 WNHNN and CDR2 SYGVQD (reference sequence). This CDR3 is 15 amino acids long. The CDR3, as DNA: TGCGCCAGCAGTGAGTCGGACACGCGGAGCGGGGAGCTGTTTTTT. Protein product: CASSESDTRSGELFF.

The J gene is TRBJ1-5, the V gene TRBV19, with D unclear. This CDR3 is built from 13 residues. The V end was cut by 3 bases, the J end by 3 bases, with 6 bases between. CDR1 and CDR2 (germline): LNHDA, SQIVND (reference sequence). CDR3 bases: TGTGCCAGTAGTATCATGACCAATCAGCCCCAGCATTTT. It is translated as CASSIMTNQPQHF. Based on the CDR3 plus reference TRBV19 and TRBJ1-5, the full variable domain is DGGITQSPKYLFRKEGQNVTLSCEQNLNHDAMYWYRQDPGQGLRLIYYSQIVNDFQKGDIAEGYSVSREKKESFPLTVTSAQKNPTAFYLCASSIMTNQPQHFGDGTRLSIL.

The V and J genes are TRBV9 and TRBJ1-3; D is undetermined. This CDR3 spans 15 amino acids. From germline, CDR1 is SGDLS and CDR2 YYNGEE. V lost 4 bases and J lost 4, with 15 bases in between. Here the CDR3 reads CASSPGRARGNTIYF. The CDR3 coding sequence is TGTGCCAGCAGCCCCGGACGGGCCCGGGGAAACACCATATATTTT.